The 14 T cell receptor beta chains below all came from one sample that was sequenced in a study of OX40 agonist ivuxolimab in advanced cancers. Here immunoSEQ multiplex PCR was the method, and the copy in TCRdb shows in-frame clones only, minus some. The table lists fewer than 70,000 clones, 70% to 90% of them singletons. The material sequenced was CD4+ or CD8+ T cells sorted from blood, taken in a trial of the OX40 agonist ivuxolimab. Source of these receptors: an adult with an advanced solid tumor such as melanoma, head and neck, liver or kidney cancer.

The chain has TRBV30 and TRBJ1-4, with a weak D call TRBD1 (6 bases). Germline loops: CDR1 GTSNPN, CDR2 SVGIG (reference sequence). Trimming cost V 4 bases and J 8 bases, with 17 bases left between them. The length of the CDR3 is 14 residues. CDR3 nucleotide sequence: TGTGCCTGGAAAGGGGGGGCGACTGGGGAAAAACTGTTTTTT. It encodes CAWKGGATGEKLFF. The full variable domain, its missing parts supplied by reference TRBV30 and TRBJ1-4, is SQTIHQWPATLVQPVGSPLSLECTVEGTSNPNLYWYRQAAGRGLQLLFYSVGIGQISSEVPQNLSASRPQDRQFILSSKKLLLSDSGFYLCAWKGGATGEKLFFGSGTQLSVL.

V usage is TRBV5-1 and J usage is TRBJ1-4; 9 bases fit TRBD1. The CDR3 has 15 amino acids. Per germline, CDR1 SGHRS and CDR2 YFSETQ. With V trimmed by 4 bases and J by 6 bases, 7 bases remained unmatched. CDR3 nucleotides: TGCGCCAGCAGCATGGTGGGACAGGGAGATGAAAAACTGTTTTTT. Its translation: CASSMVGQGDEKLFF.

CDR3: CASAIRGGSYEQYF. The CDR3, as DNA: TGTGCCAGCGCGATTAGGGGCGGCTCCTACGAGCAGTACTTC. The chain carries TRBV19 and TRBJ2-7, with D possibly matching TRBD1 (5 bases). The V end was cut by 9 bases, the J end by 0 bases, with 15 bases between. Germline lookup yields CDR1 LNHDA and CDR2 SQIVND (reference sequence). The CDR3 extends over 14 amino acids. The variable domain in full, completed from reference TRBV19 and TRBJ2-7, reads DGGITQSPKYLFRKEGQNVTLSCEQNLNHDAMYWYRQDPGQGLRLIYYSQIVNDFQKGDIAEGYSVSREKKESFPLTVTSAQKNPTAFYLCASAIRGGSYEQYFGPGTRLTVT.

The CDR3 spells CASSQEILRAEQYF. The CDR3 nucleotides read TGCGCCAGCAGCCAAGAGATCTTAAGGGCCGAGCAGTACTTC. V is TRBV4-1 and J is TRBJ2-7; D is uncertain. The CDR3 runs 14 residues. The germline V gene encodes CDR1 MGHRA and CDR2 YSYEKL. The V gene lost 0 bases and the J gene lost 6 bases, with 12 bases spanning the gap.

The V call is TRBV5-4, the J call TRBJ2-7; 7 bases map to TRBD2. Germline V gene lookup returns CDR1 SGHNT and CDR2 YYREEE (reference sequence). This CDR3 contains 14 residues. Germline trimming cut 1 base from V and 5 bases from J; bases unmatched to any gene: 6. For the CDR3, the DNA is TGTGCCAGCAGCTTGATCCGGGACTACGACGAGCAGTACTTC. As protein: CASSLIRDYDEQYF.

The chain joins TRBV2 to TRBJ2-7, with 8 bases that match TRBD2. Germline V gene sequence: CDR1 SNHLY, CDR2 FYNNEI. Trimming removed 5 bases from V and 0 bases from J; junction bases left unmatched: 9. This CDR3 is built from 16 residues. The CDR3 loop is CASSPMGSGNSYEQYF. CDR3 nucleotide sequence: TGTGCCAGCAGTCCCATGGGTAGCGGGAACTCCTACGAGCAGTACTTC.

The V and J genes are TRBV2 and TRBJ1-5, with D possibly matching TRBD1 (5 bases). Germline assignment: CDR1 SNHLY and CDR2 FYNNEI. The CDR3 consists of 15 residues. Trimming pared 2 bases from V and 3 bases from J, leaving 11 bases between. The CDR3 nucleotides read TGTGCCAGCAGTGAATTGGGGACTCTCAATCAGCCCCAGCATTTT. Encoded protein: CASSELGTLNQPQHF.

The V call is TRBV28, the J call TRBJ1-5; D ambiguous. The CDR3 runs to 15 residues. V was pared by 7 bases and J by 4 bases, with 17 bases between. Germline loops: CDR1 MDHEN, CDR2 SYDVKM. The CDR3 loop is CASKAGTLQNQPQHF. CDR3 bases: TGTGCCAGCAAAGCGGGTACCCTACAGAATCAGCCCCAGCATTTT.

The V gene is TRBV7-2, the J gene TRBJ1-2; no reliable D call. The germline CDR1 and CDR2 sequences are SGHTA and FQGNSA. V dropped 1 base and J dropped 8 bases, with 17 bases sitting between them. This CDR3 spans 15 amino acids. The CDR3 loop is CASSLGVHSQEGYTF. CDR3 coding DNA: TGTGCCAGCAGCTTAGGAGTACACTCTCAAGAGGGCTACACCTTC.

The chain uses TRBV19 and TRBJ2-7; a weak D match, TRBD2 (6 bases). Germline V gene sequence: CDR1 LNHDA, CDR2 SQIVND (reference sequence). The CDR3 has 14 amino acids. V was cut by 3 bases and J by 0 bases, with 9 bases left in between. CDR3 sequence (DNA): TGTGCCAGTAGTATCGGGGGACCCTCCTACGAGCAGTACTTC. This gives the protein CASSIGGPSYEQYF.

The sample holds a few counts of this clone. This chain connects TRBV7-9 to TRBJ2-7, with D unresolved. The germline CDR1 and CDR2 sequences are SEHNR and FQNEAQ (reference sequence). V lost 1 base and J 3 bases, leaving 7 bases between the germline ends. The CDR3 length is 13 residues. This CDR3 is CASSLGGIYEQYF. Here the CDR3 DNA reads TGTGCCAGCAGCTTAGGCGGTATCTACGAGCAGTACTTC.

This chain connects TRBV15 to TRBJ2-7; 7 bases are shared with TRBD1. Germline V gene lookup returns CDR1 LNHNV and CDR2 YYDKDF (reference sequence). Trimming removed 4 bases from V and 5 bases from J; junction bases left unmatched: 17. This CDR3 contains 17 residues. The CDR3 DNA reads TGTGCCACCAGCAAGAGAACACAACAGGGGCCCCTGGACGAGCAGTACTTC. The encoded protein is CATSKRTQQGPLDEQYF.

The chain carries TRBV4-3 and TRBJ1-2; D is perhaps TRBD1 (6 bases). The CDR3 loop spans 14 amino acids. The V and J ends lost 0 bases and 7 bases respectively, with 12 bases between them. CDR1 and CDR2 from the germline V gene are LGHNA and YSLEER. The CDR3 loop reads CASSQENRDFGYTF. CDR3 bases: TGCGCCAGCAGCCAAGAAAACAGGGACTTTGGCTACACCTTC.

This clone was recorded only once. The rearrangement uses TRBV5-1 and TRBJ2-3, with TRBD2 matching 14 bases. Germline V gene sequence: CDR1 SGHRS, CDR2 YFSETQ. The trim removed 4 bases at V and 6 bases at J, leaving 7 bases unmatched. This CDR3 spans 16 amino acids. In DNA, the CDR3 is TGCGCCAGCAGCCCGGGACTAGCGGGGGCGCGGGATACGCAGTATTTT. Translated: CASSPGLAGARDTQYF.